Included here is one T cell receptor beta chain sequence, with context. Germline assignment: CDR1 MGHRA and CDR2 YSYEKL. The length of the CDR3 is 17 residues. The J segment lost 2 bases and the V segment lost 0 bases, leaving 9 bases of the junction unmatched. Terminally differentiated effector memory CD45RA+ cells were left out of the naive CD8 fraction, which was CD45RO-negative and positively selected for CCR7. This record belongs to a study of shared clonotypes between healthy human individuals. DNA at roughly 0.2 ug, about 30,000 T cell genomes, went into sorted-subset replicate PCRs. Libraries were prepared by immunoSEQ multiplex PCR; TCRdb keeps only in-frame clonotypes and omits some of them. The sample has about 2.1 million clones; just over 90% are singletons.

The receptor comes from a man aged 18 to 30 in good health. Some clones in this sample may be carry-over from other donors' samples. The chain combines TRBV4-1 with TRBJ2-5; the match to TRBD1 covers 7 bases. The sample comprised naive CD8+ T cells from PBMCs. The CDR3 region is CASSQETGLLGQETQYF. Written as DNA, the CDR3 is TGCGCCAGCAGCCAAGAGACAGGGCTCCTCGGTCAAGAGACCCAGTACTTC.